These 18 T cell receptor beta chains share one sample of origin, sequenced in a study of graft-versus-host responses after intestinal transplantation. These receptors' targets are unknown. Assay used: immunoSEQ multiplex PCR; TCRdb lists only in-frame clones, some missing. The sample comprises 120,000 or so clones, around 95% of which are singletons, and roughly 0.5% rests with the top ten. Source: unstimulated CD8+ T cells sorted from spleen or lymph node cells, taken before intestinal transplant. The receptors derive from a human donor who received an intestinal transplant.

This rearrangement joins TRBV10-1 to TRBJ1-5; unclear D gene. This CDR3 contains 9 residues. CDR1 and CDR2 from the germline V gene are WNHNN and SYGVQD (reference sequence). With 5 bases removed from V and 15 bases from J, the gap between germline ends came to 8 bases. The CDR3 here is CASSHPGHF. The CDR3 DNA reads TGCGCCAGCAGTCACCCGGGGCATTTT.

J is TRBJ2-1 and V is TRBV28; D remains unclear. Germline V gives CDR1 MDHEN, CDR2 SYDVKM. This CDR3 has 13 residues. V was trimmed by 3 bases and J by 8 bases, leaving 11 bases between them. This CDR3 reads CASSFRGPYEQFF. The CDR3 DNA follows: TGTGCCAGCAGTTTTCGAGGACCCTATGAGCAGTTCTTC.

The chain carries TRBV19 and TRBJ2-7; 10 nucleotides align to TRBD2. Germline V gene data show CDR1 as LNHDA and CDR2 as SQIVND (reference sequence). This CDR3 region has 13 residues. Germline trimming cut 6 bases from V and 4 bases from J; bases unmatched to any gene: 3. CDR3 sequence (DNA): TGTGCCAGTAGCTCTAGCGGGGGTTACGAGCAGTACTTC. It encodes CASSSSGGYEQYF. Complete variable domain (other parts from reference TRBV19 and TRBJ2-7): DGGITQSPKYLFRKEGQNVTLSCEQNLNHDAMYWYRQDPGQGLRLIYYSQIVNDFQKGDIAEGYSVSREKKESFPLTVTSAQKNPTAFYLCASSSSGGYEQYFGPGTRLTVT.

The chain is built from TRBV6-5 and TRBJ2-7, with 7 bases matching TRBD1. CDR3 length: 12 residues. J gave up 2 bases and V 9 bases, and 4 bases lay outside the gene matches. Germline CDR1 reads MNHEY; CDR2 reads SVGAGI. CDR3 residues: CASGDSPYEQYF. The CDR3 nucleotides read TGTGCCAGTGGGGACAGCCCCTACGAGCAGTACTTC.

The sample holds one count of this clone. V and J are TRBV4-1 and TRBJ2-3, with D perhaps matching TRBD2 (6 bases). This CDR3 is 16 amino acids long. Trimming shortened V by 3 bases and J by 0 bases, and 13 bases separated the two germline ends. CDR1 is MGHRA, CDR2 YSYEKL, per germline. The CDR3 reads CASSHPLAISTDTQYF. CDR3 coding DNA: TGCGCCAGCAGCCATCCACTAGCCATAAGCACAGATACGCAGTATTTT.

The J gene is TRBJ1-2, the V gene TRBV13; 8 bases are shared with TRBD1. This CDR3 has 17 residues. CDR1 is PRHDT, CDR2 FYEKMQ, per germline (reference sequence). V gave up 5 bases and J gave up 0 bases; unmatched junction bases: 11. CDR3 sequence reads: CASSGPGQESPNYGYTF. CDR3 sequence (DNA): TGTGCCAGCAGCGGTCCGGGACAGGAGTCCCCTAACTATGGCTACACCTTC.

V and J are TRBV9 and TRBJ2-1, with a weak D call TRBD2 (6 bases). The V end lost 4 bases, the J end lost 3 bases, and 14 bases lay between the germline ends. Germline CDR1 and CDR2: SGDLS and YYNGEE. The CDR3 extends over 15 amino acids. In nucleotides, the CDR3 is TGTGCCAGCAGCCCGAGGGGCGGGATCTACAATGAGCAGTTCTTC. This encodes CASSPRGGIYNEQFF. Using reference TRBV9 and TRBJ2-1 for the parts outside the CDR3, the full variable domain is DSGVTQTPKHLITATGQRVTLRCSPRSGDLSVYWYQQSLDQGLQFLIQYYNGEERAKGNILERFSAQQFPDLHSELNLSSLELGDSALYFCASSPRGGIYNEQFFGPGTRLTVL.

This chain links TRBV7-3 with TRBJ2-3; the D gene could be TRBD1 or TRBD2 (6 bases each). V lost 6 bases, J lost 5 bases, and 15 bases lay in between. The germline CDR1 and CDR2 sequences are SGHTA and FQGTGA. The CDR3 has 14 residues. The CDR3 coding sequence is TGTGCCAGCAGTCTTCTAGGAGGGGGAGATACGCAGTATTTT. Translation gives CASSLLGGGDTQYF.

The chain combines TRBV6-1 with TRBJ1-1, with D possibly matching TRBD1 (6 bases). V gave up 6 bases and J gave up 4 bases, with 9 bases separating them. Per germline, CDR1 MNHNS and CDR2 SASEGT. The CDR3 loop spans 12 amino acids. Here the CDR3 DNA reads TGTGCCAGCAGCGAGGGGGGCACTGAAGCTTTCTTT. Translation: CASSEGGTEAFF.

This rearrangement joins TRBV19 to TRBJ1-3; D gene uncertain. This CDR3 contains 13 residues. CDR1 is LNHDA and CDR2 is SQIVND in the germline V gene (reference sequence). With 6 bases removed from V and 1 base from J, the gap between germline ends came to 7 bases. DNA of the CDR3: TGTGCCAGTAGCCCTTCGTCTGGAAACACCATATATTTT. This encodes CASSPSSGNTIYF. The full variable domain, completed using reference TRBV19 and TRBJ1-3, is DGGITQSPKYLFRKEGQNVTLSCEQNLNHDAMYWYRQDPGQGLRLIYYSQIVNDFQKGDIAEGYSVSREKKESFPLTVTSAQKNPTAFYLCASSPSSGNTIYFGEGSWLTVV.

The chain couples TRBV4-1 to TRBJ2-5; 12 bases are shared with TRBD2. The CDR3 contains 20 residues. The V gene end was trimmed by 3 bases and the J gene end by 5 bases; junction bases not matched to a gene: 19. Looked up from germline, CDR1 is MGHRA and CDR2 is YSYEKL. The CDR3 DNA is TGCGCCAGCAGCCAGGATCTCAACCTTGGACTAGCGGGATGGGAGGAGACCCAGTACTTC. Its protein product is CASSQDLNLGLAGWEETQYF.

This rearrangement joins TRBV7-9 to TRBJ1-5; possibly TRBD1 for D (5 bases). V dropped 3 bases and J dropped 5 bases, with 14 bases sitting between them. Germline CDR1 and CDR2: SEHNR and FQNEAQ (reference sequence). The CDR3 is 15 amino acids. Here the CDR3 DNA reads TGTGCCAGCAGCTTGGACGAGGGGACCCATCAGCCCCAGCATTTT. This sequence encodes CASSLDEGTHQPQHF.

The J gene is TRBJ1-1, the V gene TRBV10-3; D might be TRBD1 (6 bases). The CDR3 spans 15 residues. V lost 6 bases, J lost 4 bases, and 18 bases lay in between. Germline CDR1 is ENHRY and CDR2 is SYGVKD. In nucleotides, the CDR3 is TGTGCCATCAGATTCTTACAGGGCGATGTCACTGAAGCTTTCTTT. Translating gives CAIRFLQGDVTEAFF.

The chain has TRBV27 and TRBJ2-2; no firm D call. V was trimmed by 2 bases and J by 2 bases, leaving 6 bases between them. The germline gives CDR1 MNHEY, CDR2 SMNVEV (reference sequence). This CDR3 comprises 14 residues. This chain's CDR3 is CASSLRLNTGELFF. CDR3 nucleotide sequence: TGTGCCAGCAGTTTACGTCTTAACACCGGGGAGCTGTTTTTT.

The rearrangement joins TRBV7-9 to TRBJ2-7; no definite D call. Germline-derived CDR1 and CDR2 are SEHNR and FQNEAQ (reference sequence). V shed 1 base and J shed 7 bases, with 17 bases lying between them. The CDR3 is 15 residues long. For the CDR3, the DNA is TGTGCCAGCAGCTTAGTAGAGTCCTCCCTACGGGAGCAGTACTTC. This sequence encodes CASSLVESSLREQYF.

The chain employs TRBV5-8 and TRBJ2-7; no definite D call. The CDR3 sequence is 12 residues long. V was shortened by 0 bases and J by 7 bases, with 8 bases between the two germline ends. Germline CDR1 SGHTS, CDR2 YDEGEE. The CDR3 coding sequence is TGTGCCAGCAGCTTGGAATCCTGGGAGCAGTACTTC. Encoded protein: CASSLESWEQYF.

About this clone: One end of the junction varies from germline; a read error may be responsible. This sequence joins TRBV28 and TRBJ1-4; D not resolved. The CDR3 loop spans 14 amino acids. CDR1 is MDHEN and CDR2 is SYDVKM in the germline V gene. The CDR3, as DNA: TGTGCCAGCAGTTTAGGGCAACCTAATGAAGAACTGTTTTTT. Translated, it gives CASSLGQPNEELFF.

CDR3 in DNA: TGTGCCAGCAGTGAAAAAGAGTCAGGGCCCGTCTACGAGCAGTACTTC. Translating it yields CASSEKESGPVYEQYF. The chain couples TRBV2 to TRBJ2-7, with D perhaps matching TRBD1 (5 bases). Trimming stripped 2 bases from V and 3 bases from J, with 17 bases between. CDR3 length: 16 residues. The germline CDR1 and CDR2 sequences are SNHLY and FYNNEI.